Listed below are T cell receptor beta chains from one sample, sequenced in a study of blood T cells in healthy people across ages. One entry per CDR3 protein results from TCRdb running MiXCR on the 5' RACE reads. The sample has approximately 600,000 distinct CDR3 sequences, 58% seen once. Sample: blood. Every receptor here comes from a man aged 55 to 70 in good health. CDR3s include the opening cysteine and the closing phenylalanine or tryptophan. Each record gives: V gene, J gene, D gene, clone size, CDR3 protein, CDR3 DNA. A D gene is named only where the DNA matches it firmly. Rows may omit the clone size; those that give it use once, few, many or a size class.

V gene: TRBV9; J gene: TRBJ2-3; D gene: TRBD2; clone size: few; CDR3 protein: CASSVGTSVSDTQYF; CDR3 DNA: TGTGCCAGCAGCGTAGGGACTAGTGTGTCAGATACGCAGTATTTT
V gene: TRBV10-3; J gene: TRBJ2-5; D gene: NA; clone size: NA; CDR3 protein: CAISEGSYQETQYF; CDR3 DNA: TGTGCCATCAGTGAGGGGTCATACCAAGAGACCCAGTACTTC
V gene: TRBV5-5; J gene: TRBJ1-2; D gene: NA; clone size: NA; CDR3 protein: CASSRRGTGVNNYGYTF; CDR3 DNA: TGTGCCAGCAGCCGAAGAGGGACGGGGGTAAATAACTATGGCTACACCTTC
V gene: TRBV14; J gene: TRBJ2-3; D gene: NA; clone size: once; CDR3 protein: CASSPGTPTGTQYF; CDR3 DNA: TGTGCCAGCAGTCCAGGGACACCCACGGGTACGCAGTATTTT
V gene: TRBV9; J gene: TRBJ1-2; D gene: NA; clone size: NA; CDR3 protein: CASSVASFHTF; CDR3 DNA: TGTGCCAGCAGCGTAGCTTCCTTCCACACCTTC
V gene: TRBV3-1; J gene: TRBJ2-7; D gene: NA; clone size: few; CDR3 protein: CASSQGSRGVGEQYF; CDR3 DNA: TGTGCCAGCAGCCAAGGTTCCAGGGGTGTCGGCGAGCAGTACTTC
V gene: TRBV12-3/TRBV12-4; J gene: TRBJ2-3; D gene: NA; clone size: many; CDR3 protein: CASSFRGTDTQYF; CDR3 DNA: TGTGCCAGCAGTTTTCGGGGCACGGATACGCAGTATTTT
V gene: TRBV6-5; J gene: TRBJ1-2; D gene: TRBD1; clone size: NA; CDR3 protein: CASSNGQGGGNTF; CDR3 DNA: TGTGCCAGCAGTAACGGACAGGGAGGGGGAAACACCTTC
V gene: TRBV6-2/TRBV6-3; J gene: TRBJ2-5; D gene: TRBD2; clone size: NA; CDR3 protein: CASSFMAEGREGETQYF; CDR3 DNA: TGTGCCAGCAGTTTCATGGCAGAAGGCAGGGAGGGGGAGACCCAGTACTTC
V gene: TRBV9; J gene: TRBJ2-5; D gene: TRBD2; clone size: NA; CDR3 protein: CASSPTSGPQETQYF; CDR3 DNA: TGTGCCAGCAGCCCGACTAGCGGCCCCCAAGAGACCCAGTACTTC
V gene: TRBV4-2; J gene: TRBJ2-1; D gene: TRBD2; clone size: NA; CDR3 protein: CASSQDPSGGLYEQFF; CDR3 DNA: TGTGCCAGCAGCCAAGATCCCTCGGGGGGGCTATATGAGCAGTTCTTC
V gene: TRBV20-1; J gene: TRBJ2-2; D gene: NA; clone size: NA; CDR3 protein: CSAPMAGLNTGELFF; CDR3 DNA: TGCAGTGCCCCGATGGCAGGACTCAACACCGGGGAGCTGTTTTTT
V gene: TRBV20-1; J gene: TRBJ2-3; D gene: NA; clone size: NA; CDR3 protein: CSVPLAAHGTQYF; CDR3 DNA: TGCAGTGTCCCCTTAGCGGCCCATGGTACGCAGTATTTT
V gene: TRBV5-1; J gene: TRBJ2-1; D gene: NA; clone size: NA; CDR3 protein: CASSVAGPGNEQFF; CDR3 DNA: TGCGCCAGCAGCGTCGCAGGGCCGGGCAATGAGCAGTTCTTC
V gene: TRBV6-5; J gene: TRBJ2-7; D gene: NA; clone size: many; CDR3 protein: CASSTLPGTSTAYEQYF; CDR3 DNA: TGTGCCAGCAGCACATTACCCGGGACGAGTACGGCCTACGAGCAGTACTTC
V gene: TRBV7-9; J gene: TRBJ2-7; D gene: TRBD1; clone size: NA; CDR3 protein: CASSLGPGQGSDEQYF; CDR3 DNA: TGTGCCAGCAGCTTAGGGCCAGGACAGGGGAGCGACGAGCAGTACTTC
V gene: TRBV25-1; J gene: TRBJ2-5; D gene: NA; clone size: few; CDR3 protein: CASSDGTETQYF; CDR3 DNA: TGTGCCAGCAGTGACGGAACTGAGACCCAGTACTTC
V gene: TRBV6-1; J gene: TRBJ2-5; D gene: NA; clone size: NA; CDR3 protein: CASSEFRQTQETQYF; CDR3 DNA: TGTGCCAGCAGTGAATTTCGGCAGACTCAAGAGACCCAGTACTTC
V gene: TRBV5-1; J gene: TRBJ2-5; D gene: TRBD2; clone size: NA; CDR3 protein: CASSPGLAGDETQYF; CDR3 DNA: TGCGCCAGCAGCCCGGGACTAGCGGGGGACGAGACCCAGTACTTC
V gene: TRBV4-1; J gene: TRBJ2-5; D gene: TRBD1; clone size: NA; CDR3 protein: CASSQDRSDRGQETQYF; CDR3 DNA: TGCGCCAGCAGCCAAGATCGATCGGACAGGGGGCAAGAGACCCAGTACTTC
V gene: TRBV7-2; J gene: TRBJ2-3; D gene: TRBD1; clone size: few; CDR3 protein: CASSSDRGLGTQYF; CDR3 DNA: TGTGCCAGCAGCTCTGACAGGGGGCTCGGTACGCAGTATTTT
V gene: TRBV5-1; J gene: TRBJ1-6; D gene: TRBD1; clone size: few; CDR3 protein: CASSRTGDNSPLHF; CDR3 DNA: TGCGCCAGCAGCCGGACAGGCGATAATTCACCCCTCCACTTT
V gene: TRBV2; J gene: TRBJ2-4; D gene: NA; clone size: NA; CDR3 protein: CASKEGGLAKNIQYF; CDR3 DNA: TGTGCCAGCAAGGAAGGCGGGCTAGCCAAAAACATTCAGTACTTC
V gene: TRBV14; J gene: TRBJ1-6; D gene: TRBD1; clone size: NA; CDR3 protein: CASSQDPSGGWNSPLHF; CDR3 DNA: TGTGCCAGCAGCCAAGATCCGTCAGGGGGCTGGAATTCACCCCTCCACTTT
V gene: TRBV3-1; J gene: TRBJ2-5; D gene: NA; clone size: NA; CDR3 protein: CASSQERGRRVETQYF; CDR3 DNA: TGTGCCAGCAGCCAAGAAAGGGGCCGGAGGGTAGAGACCCAGTACTTC
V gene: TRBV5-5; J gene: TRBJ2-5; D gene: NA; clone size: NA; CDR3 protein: CASSLGLWGRETQYF; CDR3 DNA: TGTGCCAGCAGCTTGGGGCTATGGGGGCGGGAGACCCAGTACTTC
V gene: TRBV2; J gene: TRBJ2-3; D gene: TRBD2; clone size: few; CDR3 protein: CASSEPTGGPGDTQYF; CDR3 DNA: TGTGCCAGCAGTGAGCCTACGGGGGGGCCGGGAGATACGCAGTATTTT
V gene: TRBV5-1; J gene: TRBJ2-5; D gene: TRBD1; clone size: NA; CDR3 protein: CASRGTGVARETQYF; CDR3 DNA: TGCGCCAGCCGAGGCACAGGGGTTGCGAGGGAGACCCAGTACTTC
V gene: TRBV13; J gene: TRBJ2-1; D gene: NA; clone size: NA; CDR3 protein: CASSLGGRTANEQFF; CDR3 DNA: TGTGCCAGCAGCTTAGGGGGGCGCACAGCCAATGAGCAGTTCTTC
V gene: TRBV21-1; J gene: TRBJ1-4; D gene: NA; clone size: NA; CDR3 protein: CASSKKREKGATNEKLFF; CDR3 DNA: TGTGCCAGCAGCAAAAAAAGAGAGAAGGGGGCAACTAATGAAAAACTGTTTTTT
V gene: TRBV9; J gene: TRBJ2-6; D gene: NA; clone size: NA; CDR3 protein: CASSVTGAHGANVLTF; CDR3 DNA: TGTGCCAGCAGCGTGACGGGGGCGCATGGGGCCAACGTCCTGACTTTC
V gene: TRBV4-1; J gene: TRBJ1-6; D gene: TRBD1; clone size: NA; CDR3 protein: CASSQYSGQPNSPLHF; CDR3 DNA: TGCGCCAGCAGCCAGTACTCGGGACAGCCTAATTCACCCCTCCACTTT
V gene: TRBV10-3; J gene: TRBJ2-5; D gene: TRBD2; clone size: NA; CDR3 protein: CAISEGGVEETQYF; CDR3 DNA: TGTGCCATCAGTGAGGGGGGGGTTGAAGAGACCCAGTACTTC
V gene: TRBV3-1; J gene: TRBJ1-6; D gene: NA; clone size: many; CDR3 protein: CASSQDLGSLILHF; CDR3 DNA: TGTGCCAGCAGCCAAGATCTTGGCAGCCTTATCCTCCACTTT
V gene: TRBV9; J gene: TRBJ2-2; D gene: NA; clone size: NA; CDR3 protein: CASSATVNTGGLFF; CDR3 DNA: TGTGCCAGCAGCGCCACTGTGAACACCGGGGGGCTGTTTTTT
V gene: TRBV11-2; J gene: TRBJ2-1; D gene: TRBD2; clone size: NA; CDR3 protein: CASSSSGGAGSETQFF; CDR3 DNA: TGTGCCAGCAGCTCCAGCGGGGGGGCCGGTTCGGAGACCCAGTTCTTC
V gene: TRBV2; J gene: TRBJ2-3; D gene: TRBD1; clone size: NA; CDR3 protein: CASSEETGVTDTQYF; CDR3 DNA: TGTGCCAGCAGTGAAGAGACAGGGGTAACAGATACGCAGTATTTT
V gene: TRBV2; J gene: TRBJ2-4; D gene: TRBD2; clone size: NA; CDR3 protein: CASSMGASGVNIQYF; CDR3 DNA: TGTGCCAGCAGTATGGGGGCTAGCGGGGTAAACATTCAGTACTTC
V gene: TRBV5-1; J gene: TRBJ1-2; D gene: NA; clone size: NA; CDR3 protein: CASSLDGTNYGYTF; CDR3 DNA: TGCGCCAGCAGCTTGGACGGTACTAACTATGGCTACACCTTC
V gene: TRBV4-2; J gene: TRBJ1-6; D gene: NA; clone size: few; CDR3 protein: CASSLNRESPLHF; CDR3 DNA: TGTGCCAGCAGCCTTAACAGGGAATCACCCCTCCACTTT
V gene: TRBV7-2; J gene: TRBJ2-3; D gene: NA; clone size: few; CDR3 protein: CASSPRGQSTDTQYF; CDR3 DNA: TGTGCCAGCAGCCCTCGAGGACAGTCCACAGATACGCAGTATTTT
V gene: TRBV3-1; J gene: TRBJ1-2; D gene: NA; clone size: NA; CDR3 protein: CASSQVADSLYGYTF; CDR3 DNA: TGTGCCAGCAGCCAAGTCGCGGACAGTCTCTATGGCTACACCTTC
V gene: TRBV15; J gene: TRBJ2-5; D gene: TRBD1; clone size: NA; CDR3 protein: CATSRDRGPETQYF; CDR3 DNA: TGTGCCACCAGCAGAGACAGGGGGCCCGAGACCCAGTACTTC
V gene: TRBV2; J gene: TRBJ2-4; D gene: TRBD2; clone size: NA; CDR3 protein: CASTRVAGGNNIQYF; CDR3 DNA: TGTGCCAGCACCCGGGTAGCGGGGGGCAACAACATTCAGTACTTC
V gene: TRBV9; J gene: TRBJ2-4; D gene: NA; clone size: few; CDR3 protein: CASSPRQGGVDIQYF; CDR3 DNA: TGTGCCAGCAGCCCGCGACAGGGAGGGGTTGACATTCAGTACTTC
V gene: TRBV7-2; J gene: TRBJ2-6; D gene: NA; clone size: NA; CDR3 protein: CASSFNPTYFGRSGANVLTF; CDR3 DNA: TGTGCCAGCAGCTTCAACCCGACATACTTCGGACGCTCTGGGGCCAACGTCCTGACTTTC
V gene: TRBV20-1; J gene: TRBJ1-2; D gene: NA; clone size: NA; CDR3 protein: CSASPPPLYGYTF; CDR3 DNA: TGCAGTGCTAGCCCGCCACCTCTATATGGCTACACCTTC
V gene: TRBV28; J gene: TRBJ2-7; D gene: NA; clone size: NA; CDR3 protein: CASSPQLGGIYEQYF; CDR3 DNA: TGTGCCAGCAGCCCCCAACTTGGGGGGATCTACGAGCAGTACTTC
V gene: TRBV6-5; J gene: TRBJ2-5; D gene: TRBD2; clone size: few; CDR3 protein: CASSTPERGQETQYF; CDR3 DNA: TGTGCCAGCAGTACCCCTGAGCGGGGCCAAGAGACCCAGTACTTC
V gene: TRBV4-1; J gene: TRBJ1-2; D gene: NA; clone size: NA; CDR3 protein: CASSQDNSYGYTF; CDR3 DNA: TGCGCCAGCAGCCAGGACAACAGCTATGGCTACACCTTC
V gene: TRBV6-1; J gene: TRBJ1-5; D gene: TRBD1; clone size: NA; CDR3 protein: CASRAGTGRAYSNQPQHF; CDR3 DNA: TGTGCCAGCAGAGCCGGGACAGGGAGGGCGTATAGTAATCAGCCCCAGCATTTT
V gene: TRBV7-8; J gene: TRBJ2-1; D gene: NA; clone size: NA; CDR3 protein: CASSARRPSAYNEQFF; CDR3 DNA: TGTGCCAGCAGCGCCCGCAGGCCTAGCGCGTACAATGAGCAGTTCTTC